This TCR beta chain derives from a study of blood T cell repertoires in COVID-19. Whole-study context: Researchers got acute and convalescent COVID-19 samples from the United States, Italy and Spain. T cells, B-cell-depleted T cells, or PBMCs provided the cDNA or gDNA that served as material.

Authors' analysis steps: Reference gene primer amplification gave nucleated cell count estimates. This table comes from immunoSEQ multiplex PCR, and its TCRdb copy is limited to in-frame clones, with some not included. V, J and clone size reflect that table, while D and trimming were determined from the DNA. The sample carries approximately 200,000 clones, about 86% recorded once. With V trimmed by 3 bases and J by 8 bases, 6 bases remained unmatched. The CDR3 consists of 13 residues. Germline loops: CDR1 LNHDA, CDR2 SQIVND (reference sequence). The V gene is TRBV19, the J gene TRBJ1-1, with 7 positions matching TRBD1. The receptor was isolated from a woman aged 25-40 years with active or convalescent COVID-19. Sequenced material: peripheral blood. Here the CDR3 reads CASSMRGQKEAFF. CDR3 in DNA: TGTGCCAGTAGTATGAGGGGGCAGAAGGAAGCTTTCTTT.